This T cell receptor (beta chain) was sequenced for a study of blood T cell repertoires in COVID-19. Produced via immunoSEQ multiplex PCR; TCRdb's table is partial and in-frame only. The sample contains 120,000 or so clones, almost 70% of which appear only once. Between the trimmed V and J ends, which lost 4 bases and 5 bases, there was a span of 11 bases. This CDR3 is built from 14 residues. Germline loops: CDR1 MNHEY, CDR2 SVGAGI. Input material: peripheral blood. This TCR was sampled from a woman aged 70-85 years with acute or convalescent COVID-19. The chain recombines TRBV6-5 with TRBJ2-2; D unclear. CDR3 sequence: CASSWQATTGELFF. In nucleotides, the CDR3 is TGTGCCAGCAGTTGGCAGGCGACAACCGGGGAGCTGTTTTTT.